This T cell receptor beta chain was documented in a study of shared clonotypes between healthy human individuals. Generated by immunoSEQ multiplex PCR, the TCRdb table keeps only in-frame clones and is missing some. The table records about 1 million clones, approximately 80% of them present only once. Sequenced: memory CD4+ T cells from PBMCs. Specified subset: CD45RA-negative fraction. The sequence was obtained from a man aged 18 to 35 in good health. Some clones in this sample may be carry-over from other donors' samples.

The CDR3 DNA reads TGCGCCAGCAGCCAAGATTCGGGCAGGGACGAGCAGTACTTC. Protein: CASSQDSGRDEQYF. This rearrangement joins TRBV4-3 to TRBJ2-7, with D possibly TRBD1 on 5 matching bases. The V and J ends lost 0 bases and 5 bases respectively, with 11 bases between them. The CDR3 spans 14 residues. From germline, CDR1 is LGHNA and CDR2 YSLEER.